This is a list of T cell receptor beta chains from one sample in a study of Tregs in tolerant kidney transplant recipients. Here immunoSEQ multiplex PCR was the method, and the copy in TCRdb shows in-frame clones only, minus some. The sample shows some 47,000 clones, around nine tenths of them seen only once. The sequences come from CD8+ T cells from blood (PBMCs), collected 12 months after the transplant. These receptors all stem from a human patient who received a combined kidney and bone marrow transplant. A share of the T cells may be of graft donor origin. Each CDR3 is given with its conserved first and last residue. A D gene is named only where the DNA matches it firmly. The size entry is marked missing in some rows and otherwise reads once, few, many or a size class.

v_call,d_call,clone_size,j_call,cdr3_nt,cdr3_aa
TRBV4-3,TRBD2,.,TRBJ2-5,TGCGCCAGCAGCCAAGGGCGAACGGGGGGGTCCCAAGAGACCCAGTACTTC,CASSQGRTGGSQETQYF
TRBV4-1,TRBD2,.,TRBJ2-1,TGCGCCAGCAGCCAAGAACTAGCGGGGGGGCTCTCCAATGAGCAGTTCTTC,CASSQELAGGLSNEQFF
TRBV11-2,.,.,TRBJ2-5,TGTGCCAGCAGCTTAGTATACAGGCCGGGAGAGACCCAGTACTTC,CASSLVYRPGETQYF
TRBV30,.,.,TRBJ1-2,TGTGCCTGGTCCGTCGAATCTAGAAGCTATGGCTACACCTTC,CAWSVESRSYGYTF
TRBV9,TRBD1,.,TRBJ1-5,TGTGCCAGCAGCGAGGGAGGGGACAGGAGACAGCCCCAGCATTTT,CASSEGGDRRQPQHF
TRBV27,TRBD2,.,TRBJ2-1,TGTGCCAGCAGTTTACTAGCGGGGGCCATTGTCTCCTACAATGAGCAGTTCTTC,CASSLLAGAIVSYNEQFF
TRBV28,.,many,TRBJ2-7,TGTGCCAGCAGTTTAATGTGGGATGGAGGCGACGAGCAGTACTTC,CASSLMWDGGDEQYF
TRBV29-1,.,.,TRBJ2-7,TGCAGCGTTGGGGGGGGGCAGCTATACGAGCAGTACTTC,CSVGGGQLYEQYF
TRBV6-5,TRBD2,.,TRBJ2-7,TGTGCCAGCAGTTACTCCGGCGGGAGCTCCTACGAGCAGTACTTC,CASSYSGGSSYEQYF
TRBV11-3,.,once,TRBJ2-2,TGTGCCAGCAGCTTAGGCGGAACCGGGGAGCTGTTTTTT,CASSLGGTGELFF
TRBV9,.,once,TRBJ1-5,TGTGCCAGCAGTCCCCGGGGGGCCGATCAGCCCCAGCATTTT,CASSPRGADQPQHF
TRBV4-2,TRBD2,.,TRBJ2-3,TGTGCCAGCAGCCAGGGGACTAGGGTTACGCAGTATTTT,CASSQGTRVTQYF
TRBV7-6,.,.,TRBJ2-1,TGTGCCAGCAGCTTAGATAGAACTGGCTCGGGGAATGAGCAGTTCTTC,CASSLDRTGSGNEQFF
TRBV4-2,.,.,TRBJ2-7,TGTGCCAGCAGCGACCGGGAAAACTACGAGCAGTACTTC,CASSDRENYEQYF
TRBV11-2,TRBD2,.,TRBJ2-7,TGTGCCAGCAGCCTTTTTGGCGGGAGTCCCAACGAGCAGTACTTC,CASSLFGGSPNEQYF
TRBV7-2,.,.,TRBJ2-7,TGTGCCAGCAGCTTGGCTTTGGGCGACTACGAGCAGTACTTC,CASSLALGDYEQYF
TRBV7-3,.,.,TRBJ2-2,TGTGCCAGCAGCTTAACGGAACGGGGCACCGGGGAGCTGTTTTTT,CASSLTERGTGELFF
TRBV5-1,.,.,TRBJ1-1,TGCGCCAGCAGCTCGGGGATGGGGAACACTGAAGCTTTCTTT,CASSSGMGNTEAFF
TRBV19,.,.,TRBJ2-7,TGTGCCAGTAGTAGGGGGACACTCTCCTACGAGCAGTACTTC,CASSRGTLSYEQYF
TRBV27,.,.,TRBJ1-2,TGTGCCAGCAGTTTCGGCAGGCACTATGGCTACACCTTC,CASSFGRHYGYTF
TRBV28,.,.,TRBJ2-2,TGTGCCAGCAGTTTACAGTCCCCCGGGGAGCTGTTTTTT,CASSLQSPGELFF
TRBV4-2,.,.,TRBJ2-7,TGTGCCAGCAGCCAAGAATTCGCTCCCTCATACGAGCAGTACTTC,CASSQEFAPSYEQYF
TRBV27,TRBD2,.,TRBJ2-1,TGTGCCAGCACACTTTTAAGCGGGACTAGCGGGAGAACCTACAATGAGCAGTTCTTC,CASTLLSGTSGRTYNEQFF
TRBV9,TRBD1,once,TRBJ1-6,TGTGCCAGCAGCCCAACCGGGACAGTCCTCTCTAATTCACCCCTCCACTTT,CASSPTGTVLSNSPLHF
TRBV7-2,.,.,TRBJ2-7,TGTGCCACCGTCCCGGCAAGCCCGACTTCCTACGAGCAGTACTTC,CATVPASPTSYEQYF
TRBV30,.,.,TRBJ2-2,TGTGCCTGGAGTGACGACATAGATTCGGGGGAGCTGTTTTTT,CAWSDDIDSGELFF
TRBV2,.,.,TRBJ2-2,TGTGCCAGCTCCCAGGGTTATAGCACCGGGGAGCTGTTTTTT,CASSQGYSTGELFF
TRBV2,TRBD2,.,TRBJ2-4,TGTGCCAGCAGCTTCGGGGGGGTCATAGCCAAAAACATTCAGTACTTC,CASSFGGVIAKNIQYF
TRBV15,.,.,TRBJ2-7,TGTGCCACCAGCATGGGGCTCTACGAGCAGTACTTC,CATSMGLYEQYF
TRBV27,.,once,TRBJ2-5,TGTGCCAGCAGTTTATCGATAGGGGTAGAGACCCAGTACTTC,CASSLSIGVETQYF
TRBV5-4,.,.,TRBJ2-2,TGTGCCAGCAGCCCCGGAGGAGGGCGCTCGAACACCGGGGAGCTGTTTTTT,CASSPGGGRSNTGELFF
TRBV10-2,TRBD2,.,TRBJ2-7,TGCGCCACCACGATAGCGGGAGGCTACGGGACCTACGAGCAGTACTTC,CATTIAGGYGTYEQYF
TRBV7-3,.,.,TRBJ2-2,TGTGCCAGCAGCTTTGGGCCCCGCACCGGGGAGCTGTTTTTT,CASSFGPRTGELFF
TRBV7-2,TRBD2,.,TRBJ2-2,TGTGCCAGCAGCGAAGAAGCGGGAGGTACCGGGGAGCTGTTTTTT,CASSEEAGGTGELFF
TRBV5-4,TRBD2,.,TRBJ2-7,TGTGCCAGCAGCTACGGGGGGGCCTACGAGCAGTACTTC,CASSYGGAYEQYF
TRBV14,TRBD1,.,TRBJ1-1,TGTGCCAGCAGCCAACTAGGACAGGGGATGACTGAAGCTTTCTTT,CASSQLGQGMTEAFF
TRBV19,TRBD1,.,TRBJ2-7,TGTGCCAGTAGTTTTTCACAGGGGGGCTACGAGCAGTACTTC,CASSFSQGGYEQYF
TRBV9,TRBD2,.,TRBJ2-1,TGTGCCAGCAGCGCCGATCTAGGAGCGGGGGCGCAAACATACAATGAGCAGTTCTTC,CASSADLGAGAQTYNEQFF
TRBV7-2,TRBD2,.,TRBJ2-5,TGTGCCAGCAGCTACGTAGCGGGGGGGCTTCGGGAGACCCAGTACTTC,CASSYVAGGLRETQYF
TRBV28,.,.,TRBJ1-6,TGTGCCAGCACCTCTGACAGGAATAATTCACCTCTCCACTTT,CASTSDRNNSPLHF
TRBV5-6,TRBD2,.,TRBJ2-3,TGTGCCAGCAGCTACGGACTAGCGGGGGCGAAAAGCACAGATACGCAGTATTTT,CASSYGLAGAKSTDTQYF
TRBV7-8,.,.,TRBJ2-7,TGTGCCAGCAGCCAGCACAGCTACGAGCAGTACTTC,CASSQHSYEQYF
TRBV10-3,TRBD2,.,TRBJ2-7,TGTGCCATCAACTTGGATATTAGCGGGAGTGGGAACGAGCAGTACTTC,CAINLDISGSGNEQYF
TRBV6-5,.,.,TRBJ1-5,TGTGCCAGCAGTGAGGCAGGGGATCAGCCCCAGCATTTT,CASSEAGDQPQHF
TRBV5-1,.,.,TRBJ1-1,TGCGCCAGCAGCTTGAGCAGGGTCCAAACTGAAGCTTTCTTT,CASSLSRVQTEAFF
TRBV19,.,.,TRBJ1-2,TGTGCCAGTAGTATCGTTTCAAGGGGCTCTAACTATGGCTACACCTTC,CASSIVSRGSNYGYTF
TRBV5-4,TRBD2,.,TRBJ2-7,TGTGCCAGCAGCTTAGGTAGCGGGACCTACGAGCAGTACTTC,CASSLGSGTYEQYF
TRBV21-1,.,once,TRBJ2-1,TGTGCCAGCAGCAAAAGGGACACAACCAGGAAATCCTACAATGAGCAGTTCTTC,CASSKRDTTRKSYNEQFF
TRBV9,TRBD1,.,TRBJ2-1,TGTGCCAGCAGCAATCCCCGGGACAGGGCACTAGAAGGCAATGAGCAGTTCTTC,CASSNPRDRALEGNEQFF